In this sample, the clone carrying this T cell receptor beta chain turned up once. Clinical history reported by participants formed the basis on which cohorts were assigned. V lost 8 bases, J lost 0 bases, and 7 bases stayed unmatched. The CDR3 has 14 residues. From germline, CDR1 is SNHLY and CDR2 FYNNEI. The data were obtained in a study of blood T cell repertoires in COVID-19. Study background: There were acute and convalescent COVID-19 samples, and they came from the United States, Italy and Spain. T cells, B-cell-depleted T cells, or PBMCs provided the cDNA or gDNA that served as material.

Source study methods: Estimated nucleated cell counts came from reference gene primer amplification. Profiling relied on immunoSEQ multiplex PCR, and the TCRdb table lists in-frame clones only, not all of them. Clonal size and the V and J genes are those of that table, whereas D and trimming came from the DNA. In the table there are a few hundred thousand clones, 70% to 90% of which are singletons. The receptor was isolated from a woman in her 40s with acute COVID-19. The chain couples TRBV2 to TRBJ2-7; TRBD1 aligns across 7 bases. The sample taken for sequencing was PBMCs or T cells enriched from blood (not recorded which). The CDR3 bases are TGTGCCAGCTGGGGGACAGCGAGCTCCTACGAGCAGTACTTC. As protein: CASWGTASSYEQYF.